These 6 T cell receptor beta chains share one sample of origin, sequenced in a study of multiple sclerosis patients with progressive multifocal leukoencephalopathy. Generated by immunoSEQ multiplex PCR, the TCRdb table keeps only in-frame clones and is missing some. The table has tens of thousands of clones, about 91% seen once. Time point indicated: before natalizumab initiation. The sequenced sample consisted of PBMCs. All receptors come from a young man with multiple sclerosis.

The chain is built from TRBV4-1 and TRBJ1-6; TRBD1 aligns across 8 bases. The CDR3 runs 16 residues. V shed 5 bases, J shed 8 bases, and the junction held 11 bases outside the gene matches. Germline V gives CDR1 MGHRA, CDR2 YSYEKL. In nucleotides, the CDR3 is TGCGCCAGCAGCAGCTACCCGACAGGGGTTGATTCACCCCTCCACTTT. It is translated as CASSSYPTGVDSPLHF.

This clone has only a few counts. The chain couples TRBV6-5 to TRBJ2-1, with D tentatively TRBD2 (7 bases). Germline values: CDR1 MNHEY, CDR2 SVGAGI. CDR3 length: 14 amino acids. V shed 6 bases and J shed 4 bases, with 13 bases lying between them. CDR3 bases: TGTGCCAGCAGGGGAAGGGGGGGATACAATGAGCAGTTCTTC. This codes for CASRGRGGYNEQFF.

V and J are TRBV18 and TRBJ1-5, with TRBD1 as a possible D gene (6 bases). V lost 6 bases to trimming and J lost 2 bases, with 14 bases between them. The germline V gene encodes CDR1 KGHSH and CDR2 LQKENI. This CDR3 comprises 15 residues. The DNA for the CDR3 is TGTGCCAGCTCCCAAGCGGGGGCGGGCAATCAGCCCCAGCATTTT. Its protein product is CASSQAGAGNQPQHF.

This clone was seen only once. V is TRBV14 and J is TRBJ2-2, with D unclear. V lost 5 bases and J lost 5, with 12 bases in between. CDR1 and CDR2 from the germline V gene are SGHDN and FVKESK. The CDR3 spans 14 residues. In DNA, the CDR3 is TGTGCCAGCAGCGGCGGAGTTAGTACCGGGGAGCTGTTTTTT. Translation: CASSGGVSTGELFF. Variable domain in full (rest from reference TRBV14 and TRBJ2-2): EAGVTQFPSHSVIEKGQTVTLRCDPISGHDNLYWYRRVMGKEIKFLLHFVKESKQDESGMPNNRFLAERTGGTYSTLKVQPAELEDSGVYFCASSGGVSTGELFFGEGSRLTVL.

CDR3 coding DNA: TGCGCCAGCAGCCGGCGCTTTGGACTAGCGGGAGGTAGCACAGATACGCAGTATTTT. Its translation is CASSRRFGLAGGSTDTQYF. The chain couples TRBV4-3 to TRBJ2-3; 14 nucleotides match TRBD2. The germline CDR1 and CDR2 sequences are LGHNA and YSLEER. The CDR3 contains 19 residues. V shed 4 bases and J 0 bases; nucleotides not matched to a gene: 9.

The CDR3 sequence: CASRRRQGAWEQYF. CDR3 DNA sequence: TGTGCCAGCAGAAGGAGGCAGGGGGCTTGGGAGCAGTACTTC. The chain joins TRBV6-5 to TRBJ2-7, with 8 bases identical to TRBD1. J gave up 7 bases and V 6 bases, and 11 bases lay outside the gene matches. This CDR3 is 14 amino acids long. Germline values: CDR1 MNHEY, CDR2 SVGAGI.